A single sample is the source of the 17 T cell receptor beta chains below, sequenced in a study of chemoradiotherapy in HPV16-positive cancers. Clones were sequenced by immunoSEQ multiplex PCR, and TCRdb holds only the in-frame ones, with some missing. This table holds 11,000 or so clones, around 82% found once. The specimen was collected from a patient who underwent chemoradiotherapy. All receptors derive from a human donor with HPV-associated anogenital cancer.

The rearrangement joins TRBV27 to TRBJ2-7; D possibly corresponds to TRBD2 (7 bases). V was trimmed by 2 bases and J by 2 bases, leaving 13 bases between them. The CDR3 contains 15 residues. CDR1 and CDR2 (germline): MNHEY, SMNVEV (reference sequence). CDR3 sequence (DNA): TGTGCCAGCAGTTTACGGGGGGCACGCGCCTACGAGCAGTACTTC. Amino acids: CASSLRGARAYEQYF.

The chain uses TRBV14 and TRBJ1-3; D possibly corresponds to TRBD1 (5 bases). V was pared by 4 bases and J by 1 base, with 8 bases between. The germline V gene has CDR1 SGHDN and CDR2 FVKESK. The CDR3 covers 14 residues. This CDR3 reads CASSLGGSGNTIYF. CDR3 coding DNA: TGTGCCAGCAGCCTTGGGGGATCTGGAAACACCATATATTTT.

This chain uses TRBV4-2 with TRBJ1-2; 9 nucleotides align to TRBD1. Per germline, CDR1 LGHNA and CDR2 YNFKEQ. The CDR3 runs 16 residues. V lost 0 bases to trimming and J lost 4 bases; unmatched junction nucleotides: 6. The CDR3 nucleotides are TGTGCCAGCAGCCAAGAGCTGGACAGGGGTTTCTATGGCTACACCTTC. This gives the protein CASSQELDRGFYGYTF.

V and J are TRBV5-1 and TRBJ2-5; TRBD1 is a possible D gene (6 bases). Germline V gives CDR1 SGHRS, CDR2 YFSETQ. V lost 6 bases to trimming and J lost 3 bases, with 15 bases between them. The CDR3 has 14 residues. CDR3 loop: CASTIRGTKETQYF. In DNA form, the CDR3 reads TGCGCCAGCACTATTAGGGGGACAAAAGAGACCCAGTACTTC.

V gene TRBV30 combines with J gene TRBJ1-5, with 7 bases that match TRBD1. V lost 3 bases to trimming and J lost 9 bases; unmatched junction nucleotides: 17. The CDR3 has 16 amino acids. The germline V gene encodes CDR1 GTSNPN and CDR2 SVGIG (reference sequence). The CDR3 region has the DNA TGTGCCTGGAGCGCCACTAATACAGGGGCCCGGAGGCCCCAGCATTTT. It is translated as CAWSATNTGARRPQHF.

V and J are TRBV5-1 and TRBJ2-3; perhaps TRBD1 as D (5 bases). Germline CDR1 reads SGHRS; CDR2 reads YFSETQ. Deletions cut 0 bases from V and 4 bases from J, with 18 bases between. The CDR3 runs 17 residues. The CDR3 DNA follows: TGCGCCAGCAGCTTGGTCGTGACAGTAGGGATCGCAGATACGCAGTATTTT. It yields the protein CASSLVVTVGIADTQYF.

V usage is TRBV4-3 and J usage is TRBJ1-4, with D unresolved. The CDR3 totals 12 residues. Per germline, CDR1 LGHNA and CDR2 YSLEER. V was pared by 0 bases and J by 10 bases, with 6 bases between. CDR3 nucleotides: TGCGCCAGCAGCCAAGATCTTGGAAAACTGTTTTTT. It translates to CASSQDLGKLFF.

This rearrangement joins TRBV11-2 to TRBJ2-2; 7 nucleotides align to TRBD2. The CDR3 totals 18 residues. With 4 bases clipped from V and 5 bases from J, the junction kept 16 bases outside the gene matches. Germline CDR1 and CDR2: SGHAT and FQNNGV. CDR3 coding DNA: TGTGCCAGCAGCTCCCTGCCTAGGACTAGGGGATCAACCGGGGAGCTGTTTTTT. Translating gives CASSSLPRTRGSTGELFF.

The J gene is TRBJ1-1, the V gene TRBV4-3, with D unresolved. Germline V CDR1 and CDR2: LGHNA, YSLEER. Trimming removed 0 bases from V and 1 base from J, with 3 bases in between. The CDR3 is 13 amino acids. The CDR3 DNA reads as TGCGCCAGCAGCCAAGATTGGAACACTGAAGCTTTCTTT. This encodes CASSQDWNTEAFF.

This chain joins TRBV11-2 and TRBJ2-3, with 7 bases identical to TRBD2. Germline CDR1 reads SGHAT; CDR2 reads FQNNGV. The CDR3 extends over 14 amino acids. The V gene end was trimmed by 3 bases and the J gene end by 3 bases; junction bases not matched to a gene: 3. The CDR3 DNA follows: TGTGCCAGCAGCTTTACTAGCGCGACAGATACGCAGTATTTT. The encoded protein is CASSFTSATDTQYF.

The rearrangement links TRBV2 to TRBJ2-2; no clear D. The V and J ends lost 6 bases and 1 base respectively, with 9 bases between them. This CDR3 has 14 amino acids. CDR1 is SNHLY, CDR2 FYNNEI, per germline. The CDR3 sequence is CASRKGWNTGELFF. CDR3 in DNA: TGTGCCAGCAGGAAAGGATGGAACACCGGGGAGCTGTTTTTT.

The genes are TRBV4-2 and TRBJ2-7; 9 bases are shared with TRBD1. CDR1 is LGHNA, CDR2 YNFKEQ, per germline. Germline trimming cut 0 bases from V and 3 bases from J; bases unmatched to any gene: 6. This CDR3 has 16 amino acids. The CDR3 loop is CASSQEGTGTGYEQYF. The CDR3, as DNA: TGTGCCAGCAGCCAAGAAGGGACAGGGACAGGCTACGAGCAGTACTTC.

This chain uses TRBV11-1 with TRBJ1-1; D is ambiguous. Trimming took 1 base from V and 7 from J, leaving 4 bases between them. From germline, CDR1 is SGHAT and CDR2 FQDESV (reference sequence). The CDR3 spans 11 residues. The CDR3 loop reads CASSLGDEAFF. For the CDR3, the DNA is TGTGCCAGCAGCTTAGGGGATGAAGCTTTCTTT.

The rearrangement links TRBV2 to TRBJ2-7; weak D call: TRBD1 (6 bases). CDR1 is SNHLY and CDR2 is FYNNEI in the germline V gene. The CDR3 consists of 13 residues. Deletions cut 5 bases from V and 7 bases from J, with 15 bases between. The CDR3 reads CASSQGLPGEQYF. The CDR3 DNA follows: TGTGCCAGCAGTCAGGGGCTCCCGGGGGAGCAGTACTTC.

The rearrangement links TRBV7-9 to TRBJ2-7, with 8 positions matching TRBD1. Losses at the gene ends were 2 bases for V and 6 bases for J; bases not matched to a gene: 6. The germline V gene encodes CDR1 SEHNR and CDR2 FQNEAQ (reference sequence). CDR3 length: 14 amino acids. CDR3 region: CASSLTGQGGEQYF. The CDR3 region has the DNA TGTGCCAGCAGCTTAACCGGACAGGGAGGCGAGCAGTACTTC.

This chain links TRBV9 with TRBJ2-1; D remains unclear. Looked up from germline, CDR1 is SGDLS and CDR2 is YYNGEE. V was trimmed by 2 bases and J by 4 bases, leaving 16 bases between them. This CDR3 has 16 residues. The CDR3 loop is CASSVRAETVYNEQFF. DNA of the CDR3: TGTGCCAGCAGCGTCAGAGCAGAAACGGTTTACAATGAGCAGTTCTTC.

V gene TRBV28 combines with J gene TRBJ1-1, with 11 bases that match TRBD1. Germline lookup yields CDR1 MDHEN and CDR2 SYDVKM. This CDR3 spans 18 amino acids. V dropped 5 bases and J dropped 0; count of bases not matched to a gene: 11. This CDR3 reads CASSETGTGGDMNTEAFF. CDR3 nucleotide sequence: TGTGCCAGCAGTGAAACCGGGACAGGGGGTGACATGAACACTGAAGCTTTCTTT.